This record concerns one TCR beta chain sequence. This sample was taken from a study of T cell responses to AZD1222 COVID-19 vaccine. Study-level background: Some second doses came at about 4 weeks and others at about 12 weeks; these were pooled.

CDR3 length: 14 amino acids. Trimming pared 9 bases from V and 6 bases from J, leaving 18 bases between. CDR1 is SNHLY and CDR2 is FYNNEI in the germline V gene. The data were produced by immunoSEQ multiplex PCR, yet TCRdb's version contains in-frame clones alone and is incomplete. The table includes roughly 150,000 clones, around 88% detected once. This receptor was taken from an adult in good health. The gene calls are TRBV2 and TRBJ2-1; D is uncertain. This material consisted of peripheral blood, taken on day 0 of AZD1222 vaccination. The CDR3 protein is CARSSDQPSNEQFF. The CDR3 DNA reads TGTGCCAGATCCTCGGACCAGCCAAGCAATGAGCAGTTCTTC. The full variable domain, its missing parts supplied by reference TRBV2 and TRBJ2-1, is EPEVTQTPSHQVTQMGQEVILRCVPISNHLYFYWYRQILGQKVEFLVSFYNNEISEKSEIFDDQFSVERPDGSNFTLKIRSTKLEDSAMYFCARSSDQPSNEQFFGPGTRLTVL.